The source of this T cell receptor (beta chain) is a study of cytomegalovirus exposure and HLA in healthy donors. Notes on this clone: No antigen is known for it.

General study findings and limits: Solely CMV serostatus was available to characterize immune exposure.

With 5 bases removed from V and 5 bases from J, the gap between germline ends came to 15 bases. From germline, CDR1 is SNHLY and CDR2 FYNNEI. The CDR3 has 14 residues. The PCR employed 60 Vbeta primers together with 13 Jbeta primers. Repertoires were generated with immunoSEQ multiplex PCR, while TCRdb's copy carries only in-frame clones and drops some. The sample shows 180,000 or so clones, 70% to 85% of them seen only once. Sequencing was carried out using PBMCs. The clonotype originates from a human donor in good health. The chain combines TRBV2 with TRBJ2-5, with D possibly being TRBD1 (5 bases). CDR3 amino acids: CASSYPRGLETQYF. In nucleotides, the CDR3 is TGTGCCAGCAGTTACCCTAGGGGATTGGAGACCCAGTACTTC.